The rows below give T cell receptor beta chains drawn from one sample of a study of shared clonotypes between healthy human individuals. Profiling relied on immunoSEQ multiplex PCR, and the TCRdb table lists in-frame clones only, not all of them. Of nearly 2 million clones listed, approximately 94% were seen once; the top ten hold 1% to 1.5%. The sequenced sample consisted of naive CD8+ T cells sorted from blood. These receptor sequences come from a man aged 18 to 30 in good health. CDR3s include the opening cysteine and the closing phenylalanine or tryptophan. D genes are given only for firm matches.

d_call: .; v_call: TRBV7-9; j_call: TRBJ2-7; cdr3_nt: TGTGCCAGCAGCCCCTATGGCGGGGGCAGTCCCTACGAGCAGTACTTC; cdr3_aa: CASSPYGGGSPYEQYF
d_call: TRBD1; v_call: TRBV6-5; j_call: TRBJ1-2; cdr3_nt: TGTGCCAGCAGTCCCTGGACAGGGGGCGCGGATGGCTACACCTTC; cdr3_aa: CASSPWTGGADGYTF
d_call: TRBD1; v_call: TRBV7-8; j_call: TRBJ2-3; cdr3_nt: TGTGCCAGCAGCGTCCTCCGGACAGGGGCGTTAGATACGCAGTATTTT; cdr3_aa: CASSVLRTGALDTQYF
d_call: TRBD2; v_call: TRBV5-3; j_call: TRBJ2-7; cdr3_nt: TGTGCCAGAAGCCTAGGACCTGGCGGGGGGGCTGAAAAATCCTCCTACGAGCAGTACTTC; cdr3_aa: CARSLGPGGGAEKSSYEQYF
d_call: TRBD1; v_call: TRBV5-6; j_call: TRBJ1-2; cdr3_nt: TGTGCCAGCAGCGGCGGACAGGGGGCTCAAGGCTACACCTTC; cdr3_aa: CASSGGQGAQGYTF
d_call: .; v_call: TRBV14; j_call: TRBJ2-1; cdr3_nt: TGTGCCAGCAGCCCCCACAGGACGGGTAATGAGCAGTTCTTC; cdr3_aa: CASSPHRTGNEQFF
d_call: .; v_call: TRBV7-8; j_call: TRBJ2-7; cdr3_nt: TGTGCCAGCAGCATAGACCGGGACGAGCAGTACTTC; cdr3_aa: CASSIDRDEQYF
d_call: .; v_call: TRBV4-2; j_call: TRBJ1-1; cdr3_nt: TGTGCCAGCAGCCAAACCGGGGGGTGGACTGAAGCTTTCTTT; cdr3_aa: CASSQTGGWTEAFF
d_call: .; v_call: TRBV19; j_call: TRBJ2-3; cdr3_nt: TGTGCCAGTAGTATGCGGGACAATATAGATACGCAGTATTTT; cdr3_aa: CASSMRDNIDTQYF
d_call: .; v_call: TRBV29-1; j_call: TRBJ1-4; cdr3_nt: TGCAGCGTTGAAACAGGGTTGGGCGGAACTAATGAAAAACTGTTTTTT; cdr3_aa: CSVETGLGGTNEKLFF
d_call: .; v_call: TRBV27; j_call: TRBJ1-1; cdr3_nt: TGTGCCAGCAGTTTATCCGGACGGAGTGAAGCTTTCTTT; cdr3_aa: CASSLSGRSEAFF
d_call: .; v_call: TRBV30; j_call: TRBJ1-1; cdr3_nt: TGTGCCTGGAGTGACCTTGAAGCTTTCTTT; cdr3_aa: CAWSDLEAFF
d_call: .; v_call: TRBV4-3; j_call: TRBJ2-7; cdr3_nt: TGCGCCAGCAGCCACCTCCTACTGGGCGAGCAGTACTTC; cdr3_aa: CASSHLLLGEQYF
d_call: .; v_call: TRBV28; j_call: TRBJ2-5; cdr3_nt: TGTGCCAGCAGTAGTATGGGACAAGAGACCCAGTACTTC; cdr3_aa: CASSSMGQETQYF
d_call: .; v_call: TRBV4-1; j_call: TRBJ2-7; cdr3_nt: TGCGCCAGCAGCCCAGGTGGCCCCTACGAGCAGTACTTC; cdr3_aa: CASSPGGPYEQYF
d_call: .; v_call: TRBV7-9; j_call: TRBJ1-2; cdr3_nt: TGTGCCAGCACCGCGGGAGCGTCCAGCGGCTACACCTTC; cdr3_aa: CASTAGASSGYTF
d_call: .; v_call: TRBV5-1; j_call: TRBJ2-3; cdr3_nt: TGCGCCAGCAGCGCGATTACGGAGCTGCGCGGCACAGATACGCAGTATTTT; cdr3_aa: CASSAITELRGTDTQYF
d_call: .; v_call: TRBV11-2; j_call: TRBJ2-7; cdr3_nt: TGTGCCAGCGGTCCCTCGTACGAGCAGTACTTC; cdr3_aa: CASGPSYEQYF
d_call: .; v_call: TRBV10-2; j_call: TRBJ2-7; cdr3_nt: TGCGCCAGCAGTGACGGGCACGAGCAGTACTTC; cdr3_aa: CASSDGHEQYF